Listed below are T cell receptor beta chains from one sample, sequenced in a study of patients and donors after allogeneic stem cell transplantation. TCRdb reanalysed the RT-PCR reads using MiXCR and keeps one entry per CDR3 protein. Among more than 850,000 distinct CDR3 sequences listed, roughly 17% were seen once. The sequencing sample was made of blood, either unsorted or a sorted T cell fraction (not recorded which). The receptors here all came from a human donor who was either an allogeneic HSCT recipient or a stem cell or donor lymphocyte infusion donor (not recorded which). It is not recorded whose cells these are; they may come from a transplant donor. The CDR3 runs from the conserved cysteine through the conserved F or W. D genes are given only for firm matches. Size is omitted from some rows. Given values are once, few, many or a class for expanded clones.

J gene: TRBJ1-5
D gene: -
V gene: TRBV7-6
clone size: few
CDR3 protein: CASSLERGGSGPQHF
CDR3 DNA: TGTGCCAGCAGCTTAGAGAGGGGGGGAAGTGGGCCCCAGCATTTT

J gene: TRBJ2-3
D gene: -
V gene: TRBV5-1
clone size: few
CDR3 protein: CASSLRAFSTDTQYF
CDR3 DNA: TGCGCCAGCAGCCTTCGGGCCTTTAGCACAGATACGCAGTATTTT

J gene: TRBJ2-1
D gene: TRBD2
V gene: TRBV29-1
clone size: -
CDR3 protein: CSGGLAATNEQFF
CDR3 DNA: TGCAGCGGGGGACTAGCGGCCACTAATGAGCAGTTCTTC

J gene: TRBJ2-7
D gene: -
V gene: TRBV6-1
clone size: -
CDR3 protein: CASSEVLMGEQYF
CDR3 DNA: TGTGCCAGCAGTGAAGTGCTCATGGGTGAGCAGTACTTC

J gene: TRBJ2-5
D gene: TRBD2
V gene: TRBV11-2
clone size: -
CDR3 protein: CASSRRTSGRASSEETQYF
CDR3 DNA: TGTGCCAGCAGCCGAAGGACTAGCGGGAGAGCATCGTCCGAAGAGACCCAGTACTTC

J gene: TRBJ1-5
D gene: -
V gene: TRBV7-9
clone size: few
CDR3 protein: CASSDENVQGPDQPQHF
CDR3 DNA: TGTGCCAGCAGCGACGAAAATGTACAGGGCCCGGATCAGCCCCAGCATTTT

J gene: TRBJ2-7
D gene: -
V gene: TRBV7-2
clone size: -
CDR3 protein: CASSLADREQYF
CDR3 DNA: TGTGCCAGCAGCTTAGCAGATAGGGAGCAGTACTTC

J gene: TRBJ1-5
D gene: -
V gene: TRBV19
clone size: -
CDR3 protein: CASTPGRNQPQHF
CDR3 DNA: TGTGCCAGTACCCCAGGGAGGAATCAGCCCCAGCATTTT

J gene: TRBJ2-2
D gene: -
V gene: TRBV15
clone size: -
CDR3 protein: CATSSIGGGGELFF
CDR3 DNA: TGTGCCACCAGCAGTATCGGGGGCGGCGGGGAGCTGTTTTTT

J gene: TRBJ1-1
D gene: -
V gene: TRBV25-1
clone size: -
CDR3 protein: CASVTGGTEAFF
CDR3 DNA: TGTGCCAGCGTAACTGGGGGAACTGAAGCTTTCTTT

J gene: TRBJ2-6
D gene: -
V gene: TRBV5-1
clone size: few
CDR3 protein: CASSLIGSNVLTF
CDR3 DNA: TGCGCCAGCAGCTTGATAGGTTCCAACGTCCTGACTTTC

J gene: TRBJ1-2
D gene: -
V gene: TRBV29-1
clone size: many
CDR3 protein: CSVEEPGSPYGYTF
CDR3 DNA: TGCAGCGTTGAAGAACCAGGGTCGCCCTATGGCTACACCTTC

J gene: TRBJ2-1
D gene: -
V gene: TRBV7-3
clone size: -
CDR3 protein: CASSLEPGPGYEQFF
CDR3 DNA: TGTGCCAGCAGCCTAGAGCCGGGGCCAGGCTATGAGCAGTTCTTC

J gene: TRBJ2-7
D gene: -
V gene: TRBV5-1
clone size: -
CDR3 protein: CASSHLDSYEQYF
CDR3 DNA: TGCGCCAGCAGCCACCTAGACAGCTACGAGCAGTACTTC

J gene: TRBJ1-2
D gene: TRBD1
V gene: TRBV6-1
clone size: many
CDR3 protein: CASRPGQAAFFYGYTF
CDR3 DNA: TGTGCCAGCCGCCCGGGACAGGCCGCTTTCTTCTATGGCTACACCTTC

J gene: TRBJ2-3
D gene: -
V gene: TRBV15
clone size: -
CDR3 protein: CATSRGDFTDTQYF
CDR3 DNA: TGTGCCACCAGCAGGGGGGACTTCACAGATACGCAGTATTTT

J gene: TRBJ1-1
D gene: -
V gene: TRBV30
clone size: -
CDR3 protein: CAWSVLSGGFSGTEAFF
CDR3 DNA: TGTGCCTGGAGTGTACTGTCGGGGGGCTTTTCGGGCACTGAAGCTTTCTTT